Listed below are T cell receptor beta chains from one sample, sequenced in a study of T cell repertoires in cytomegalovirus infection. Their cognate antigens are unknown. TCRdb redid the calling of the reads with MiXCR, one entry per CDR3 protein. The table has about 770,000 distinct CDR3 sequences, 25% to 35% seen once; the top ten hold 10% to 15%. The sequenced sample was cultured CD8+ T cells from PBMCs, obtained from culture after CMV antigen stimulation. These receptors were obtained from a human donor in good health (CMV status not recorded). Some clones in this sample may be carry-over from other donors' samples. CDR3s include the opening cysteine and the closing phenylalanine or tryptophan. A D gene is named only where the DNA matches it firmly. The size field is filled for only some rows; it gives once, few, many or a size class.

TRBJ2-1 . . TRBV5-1 TGCGCCAGCAGCCCGTCCGGCTACGGCAATGAGCAGTTCTTC CASSPSGYGNEQFF
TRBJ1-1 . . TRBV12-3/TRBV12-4 TGTGCCAGCAGTTGGGTGGGGGAGGCGAACACTGAAGCTTTCTTT CASSWVGEANTEAFF
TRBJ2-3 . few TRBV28 TGTGCCAGTCATAACAGGCTTTTCCCAGATACGCAGTATTTT CASHNRLFPDTQYF
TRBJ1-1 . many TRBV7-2 TGTGCCAGCAGCTTAGACTCGCTAGTGGAATTGGACACTGAAGCTTTCTTT CASSLDSLVELDTEAFF
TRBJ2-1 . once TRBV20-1 TGCAGTGCTAGATCGATGTTGGGGCCTTACAATGAGCAGTTCTTC CSARSMLGPYNEQFF
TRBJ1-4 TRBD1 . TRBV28 TGTGCCAGCAGATTGGACAGGGGTACAGAAAAACTGTTTTTT CASRLDRGTEKLFF
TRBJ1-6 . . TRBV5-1 TGCGCCAGCAGCTTGGAATTTCGGGGAAGCTCCTATAATTCACCCCTCCACTTT CASSLEFRGSSYNSPLHF
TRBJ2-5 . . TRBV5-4 TGTGCCAGCAGACCCGTGGGTAGGCAGGAAGAGACCCAGTACTTC CASRPVGRQEETQYF
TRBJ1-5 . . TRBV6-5 TGTGCCAGCAGTTTACTGCGGGGGAGCAATCAGCCCCAGCATTTT CASSLLRGSNQPQHF
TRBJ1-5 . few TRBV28 TGTGCCAGCAGTTTTCGAGGGATCAATCAGCCCCAGCATTTT CASSFRGINQPQHF
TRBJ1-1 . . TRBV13 TGTGCCAGCAGCTTTGAGGGTTCTAACACTGAAGCTTTCTTT CASSFEGSNTEAFF
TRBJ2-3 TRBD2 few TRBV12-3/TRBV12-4 TGTGCCAGCATTCCGGGACTAGCGGGGACTGATACGCAGTATTTT CASIPGLAGTDTQYF
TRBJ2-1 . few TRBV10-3 TGTGCCACCTTTCAGGGGGGGCGATACAATGAGCAGTTCTTC CATFQGGRYNEQFF
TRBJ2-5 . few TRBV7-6 TGTGCCAGCCGCGCCGGGGGTATCCAAGAGACCCAGTACTTC CASRAGGIQETQYF
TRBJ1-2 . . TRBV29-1 TGCAGCGTTGTTGGGGGACCTCCTAACTATGGCTACACCTTC CSVVGGPPNYGYTF
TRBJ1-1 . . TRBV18 TGTGCCAGCTCACCATTGAGGGGGAGGGCTTTCTTT CASSPLRGRAFF
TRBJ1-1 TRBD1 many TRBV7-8 TGTGCCAGCAGCGGCCGGGACAGGGTATTGGTGGACACTGAAGCTTTCTTT CASSGRDRVLVDTEAFF
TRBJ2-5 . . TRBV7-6 TGTGCCAGCAGCTTAGCCACGACTGCACAAGAGACCCAGTACTTC CASSLATTAQETQYF
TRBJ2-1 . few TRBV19 TGTGCCAGTAGTATAGATCCCCCGGGACTGAAGAACAATGAGCAGTTCTTC CASSIDPPGLKNNEQFF
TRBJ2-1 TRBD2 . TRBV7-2 TGTGCCAGCACTTCGAGGCTAGCGGGAAATCATGAGCAGTTCTTC CASTSRLAGNHEQFF
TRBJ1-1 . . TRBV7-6 TGTGCCAGCAGCTTAGTCGGGCAGGAGATATACTCGAACACTGAAGCTTTCTTT CASSLVGQEIYSNTEAFF
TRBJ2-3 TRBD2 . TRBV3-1 TGTGCCAGCAGCCTAGGGACTAGCAGAGATACGCAGTATTTT CASSLGTSRDTQYF
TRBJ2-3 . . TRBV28 TGTGCCAGCAGTTTAGAAAAGCGCACAGATACGCAGTATTTT CASSLEKRTDTQYF
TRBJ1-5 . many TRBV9 TGTGCCAGCAGCGTAGATTCCTTGGATCAGCCCCAGCATTTT CASSVDSLDQPQHF
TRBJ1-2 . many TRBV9 TGTGCCAGCAGCGTTGGGGGAAGAGGAGATGGCTACACCTTC CASSVGGRGDGYTF
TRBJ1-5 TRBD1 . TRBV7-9 TGTGCCAGCAGCCAGGGGGGACGTAGCAGGTCCCAGCATTTT CASSQGGRSRSQHF
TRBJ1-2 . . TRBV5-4 TGTGCCAGCAGCCTAAAAAGAGAGACTCACGGGGCAGGCTACACCTTC CASSLKRETHGAGYTF
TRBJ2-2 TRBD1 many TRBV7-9 TGTGCCAGCAGCTTAGCGGCAGGGGGCCCGAACACCGGGGAGCTGTTTTTT CASSLAAGGPNTGELFF
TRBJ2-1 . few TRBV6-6 TGTGCCAGCAGTTACCTTATAAATGAGCAGTTCTTC CASSYLINEQFF
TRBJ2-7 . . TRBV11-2 TGTGCCAGCAGCTTAGAGGGAAGGAAAACCTACGAGCAGTACTTC CASSLEGRKTYEQYF
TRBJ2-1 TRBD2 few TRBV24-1 TGTGCCACCAGTGACCCGACTAGCGGGGGGGCTGAGCCCAATGAGCAGTTCTTC CATSDPTSGGAEPNEQFF
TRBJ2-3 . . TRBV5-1 TGCGCCAGCAGCGACGGGACCGCCACGGATACGCAGTATTTT CASSDGTATDTQYF
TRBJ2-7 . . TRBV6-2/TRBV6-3 TGTGCCAGCGGAGGGCCCCTCTCCTACGAGCAGTACTTC CASGGPLSYEQYF
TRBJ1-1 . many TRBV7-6 TGTGCCAGCAGCTTAGCCGAGGACTCGAACACTGAAGCTTTCTTT CASSLAEDSNTEAFF
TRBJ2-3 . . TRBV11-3 TGTGCCAGCAGCTTAGGTCGGATGGGCCGAGATACGCAGTATTTT CASSLGRMGRDTQYF
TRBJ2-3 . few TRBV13 TGTGCCAGCAGCTTAAGAACAGGGCCAGATACGCAGTATTTT CASSLRTGPDTQYF
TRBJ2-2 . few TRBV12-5 TGTGCTAGTGCCCCGGGGGTAACAGGGGCCACCGGGGAGCTGTTTTTT CASAPGVTGATGELFF
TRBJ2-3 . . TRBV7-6 TGTGCCAGCAGCTTTAGTACGGGACTTAGCACAGATACGCAGTATTTT CASSFSTGLSTDTQYF
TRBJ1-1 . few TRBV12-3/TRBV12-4 TGTGCCAGCAGTTTAGGGTGGGCTGAAGCTTTCTTT CASSLGWAEAFF
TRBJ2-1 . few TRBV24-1 TGTGCCACCAGTGACCACAGGGAAGGGACCTCCTACAATGAGCAGTTCTTC CATSDHREGTSYNEQFF
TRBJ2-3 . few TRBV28 TGTGCCTCTAAAGACCATCCAGATACGCAGTATTTT CASKDHPDTQYF
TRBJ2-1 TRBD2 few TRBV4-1 TGCGCCAGCAGCCACATGGGAGGGAATGAGCAGTTCTTC CASSHMGGNEQFF
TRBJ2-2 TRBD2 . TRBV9 TGTGCCAGCAGCTTACTAGCGGGGGGGCAGACCGGGGAGCTGTTTTTT CASSLLAGGQTGELFF
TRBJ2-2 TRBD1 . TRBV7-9 TGTGCCAGCAGCTTTCCCAGATCGGGACAGGGGGCGTCGCACACCGGGGAGCTGTTTTTT CASSFPRSGQGASHTGELFF
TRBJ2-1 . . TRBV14 TGTGCCAGCAGACCCAACTCCTACAATGAGCAGTTCTTC CASRPNSYNEQFF
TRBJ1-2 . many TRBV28 TGTGCCAGCATGCCCCAGGCCTATGGCTACACCTTC CASMPQAYGYTF
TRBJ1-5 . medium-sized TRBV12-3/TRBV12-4 TGTGCCAGCAGCCCAAACAGGGAGGGTAGCAATCAGCCCCAGCATTTT CASSPNREGSNQPQHF
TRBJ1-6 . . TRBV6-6 TGTGCCAGCAGTTCACCGGACCTTAATTCACCCCTCCACTTT CASSSPDLNSPLHF
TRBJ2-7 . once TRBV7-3 TGTGCCACTCGACAGGGACTGTACGAGCAGTACTTC CATRQGLYEQYF
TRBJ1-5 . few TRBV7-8 TGTGCCAGCAGCTTATCAGGGGTCGGGGGCAATCAGCCCCAGCATTTT CASSLSGVGGNQPQHF
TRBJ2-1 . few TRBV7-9 TGTGCCAGCAGTTCATCCGGGGGATACAGGGAAGGGTATGAGCAGTTCTTC CASSSSGGYREGYEQFF
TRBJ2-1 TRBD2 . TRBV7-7 TGTGCTAGCAGCCCCACTAGCGGGTTACTACCGAGCTACAATGAGCAGTTCTTC CASSPTSGLLPSYNEQFF
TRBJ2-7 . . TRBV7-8 TGTGCCAGCAGCTTCTCGGTTACCCCCAGGTGGGACGAGCAGTACTTC CASSFSVTPRWDEQYF
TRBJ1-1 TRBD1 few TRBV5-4 TGTGCCAGCAGCTTGGGGGACAGGGGGCTAACTGAAGCTTTCTTT CASSLGDRGLTEAFF
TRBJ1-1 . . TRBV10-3 TGTGCCATCATCGGGGCTCTGAGTAAGGGCACTGAAGCTTTCTTT CAIIGALSKGTEAFF
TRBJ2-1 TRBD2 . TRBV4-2 TGTGCCAGCAGCCAATTAGCGGGGCGCTTGCAGTTCTTC CASSQLAGRLQFF